The TCR beta chain described here comes from a study of T cells in localized non-small cell lung cancer. The study's findings and limits: In adjacent lung appeared a median 57 of the top 100 tumor clones.

The V gene's germline CDR1 is SNHLY and CDR2 FYNNEI. V shed 6 bases and J 3 bases; nucleotides not matched to a gene: 5. The CDR3 has 14 amino acids. Sequenced by immunoSEQ multiplex PCR; TCRdb stores in-frame clones only, minus some. Of under 55,000 clones in the sample, about three quarters were seen once. A word on this clone: What it binds is unknown.

This sequence joins TRBV2 and TRBJ2-5; 9 bases match TRBD2. The sequencing used PBMCs, collected before any cancer treatment. The sequence came from a woman aged 40-75 years with stage II lung adenocarcinoma. CDR3 bases: TGTGCCAGCAGCAGCGGGGGGCTAGAAGAGACCCAGTACTTC. Its translation is CASSSGGLEETQYF.